A selection of T cell receptor beta chains follows, all from one sample in a study of vaccination effects on CD4 cells after COVID-19. Repertoires were generated with immunoSEQ multiplex PCR, while TCRdb's copy carries only in-frame clones and drops some. This table has about 73,000 clones, roughly 73% appearing once. These TCRs are of unknown antigen specificity. The input for sequencing was CD4+ T cells from PBMCs cultured without peptide, taken after COVID-19 vaccination. The receptors shown here come from a human donor who received a COVID-19 vaccine. Each CDR3 is given with its conserved first and last residue. Some rows have no size entry. The others give once, few or many, or a class for an expanded clone.

v_gene,abundance,CDR3aa
TRBV18,.,CASSPSGGAGNTIYF
TRBV10-2,once,CASSDATLNEKLFF
TRBV14,.,CASSQGLAAYEQYF
TRBV2,.,CASTTDRGETQYF
TRBV5-1,once,CASSSTGVGDTQYF
TRBV30,.,CAWRPQGALNSPLHF
TRBV9,.,CASSVGIGNTIYF
TRBV5-1,.,CASSLGQGAYGTEAFF
TRBV5-8,.,CASPTSYLTVEDTEAFF
TRBV2,.,CASSVAGNTEAFF
TRBV5-1,.,CASSPGQPNEKLFF
TRBV13,once,CASSLEVLEDTQYF
TRBV6-5,.,CASRSGGSPLHF
TRBV5-1,.,CASSLASSLISTDTQYF
TRBV7-2,.,CASSSRDRGHLDTQYF
TRBV19,many,CASSIGPSGASDTQYF
TRBV5-8,.,CASPNRFGQGSTDTQYF
TRBV6-5,.,CASSYSQGPRGYTF
TRBV2,few,CAIRDRGIF
TRBV6-4,few,CASSAASNQPQHF
TRBV11-1,.,CASSWGTSGSGELFF
TRBV11-2,.,CASSLGSGEGINTEAFF
TRBV6-5,once,CASSSRQGRTGELFF
TRBV18,.,CASSPGTGNSPLHF
TRBV5-8,.,CASSLLGTGGTDTQYF
TRBV5-1,.,CASSLANSRETQYF
TRBV5-4,few,CASSTGQGAISYGYTF
TRBV6-1,.,CASSEGHLSSYNEQFF
TRBV29-1,.,CSVIGGEETQYF
TRBV18,.,CASSPGQGWQPQHF
TRBV12-3/TRBV12-4,few,CASRAGSNEKLFF
TRBV3-1/TRBV3-2,.,CASSQQKNSPLHF
TRBV27,.,CASRNLPGQGQDTQYF
TRBV2,.,CASSVQGPIQPQHF
TRBV3-1/TRBV3-2,.,CASSQGRGIAAFF
TRBV7-2,.,CASSASSSGNTIYF
TRBV4-1,.,CASSQRTQQSSYNEQFF
TRBV7-3,.,CASSKRGGLEQFF
TRBV6-1,.,CASSEDGGGAGHTQYF
TRBV6-6,.,CASSAEVKKTQYF
TRBV7-2,.,CASSSRTGLEKLFF
TRBV5-1,.,CASSWGQGAGDTEAFF
TRBV29-1,.,CSVGGLGGGGETQYF
TRBV2,.,CASRTTGGTGQAFF
TRBV18,.,CASSPSWGNTEAFF
TRBV6-4,few,CASSEAGGNQPQHF
TRBV18,.,CASSRKTGEDTQYF
TRBV10-3,.,CAIKEGVDQPQHF
TRBV7-2,.,CASSAPGTVSGNTIYF
TRBV11-3,.,CASSFGGVGTEAFF
TRBV4-1,.,CASSRIDNFYGYTF
TRBV30,.,CAWKLEGLGIYGYTF
TRBV19,.,CASIKGTGGMGNQPQHF
TRBV11-1,.,CASSDERTFGNEQFF
TRBV18,once,CASSPPGQGASIKNIQYF
TRBV24-1,once,CATSDQGWNEQFF